These T cell receptor beta chains were read from a single sample in a study of cytomegalovirus exposure and HLA in healthy donors. Profiled with immunoSEQ multiplex PCR; TCRdb holds only in-frame clones, not every one. The sample consists of 200,000 or so clones, approximately 80% of them appearing once. What was sequenced was PBMCs. The source is a girl aged 5-17 years in good health and CMV-seronegative. CDR3s include the opening cysteine and the closing phenylalanine or tryptophan. The D gene is left open where the match is weak. The size field is filled for only some rows; it gives once, few, many or a size class.

>.|TRBJ2-3|TRBV4-2|13|.
CASSQENKDTQYF
TGTGCCAGCAGCCAAGAGAACAAAGATACGCAGTATTTT
>TRBD1|TRBJ1-2|TRBV5-1|12|.
CASSLEQGVYTF
TGCGCCAGCAGCTTGGAACAGGGGGTCTACACCTTC
>.|TRBJ1-1|TRBV6-1|15|.
CASTLGGGGSSEAFF
TGTGCCAGCACCCTCGGAGGGGGGGGGTCGTCTGAAGCTTTCTTT
>TRBD1|TRBJ2-3|TRBV5-1|18|.
CASSLEALGGYGTDTQYF
TGCGCCAGCAGCTTGGAGGCATTAGGGGGCTACGGGACAGATACGCAGTATTTT
>TRBD2|TRBJ2-3|TRBV4-2|13|.
CASSPDLAGSQYF
TGTGCCAGCAGCCCCGACCTAGCGGGGAGTCAGTATTTT
>TRBD1|TRBJ1-5|TRBV6-1|13|.
CASSSDRAQPQHF
TGTGCCAGCAGTTCCGACAGGGCTCAGCCCCAGCATTTT
>TRBD2|TRBJ2-5|TRBV4-1|17|.
CASSLASGVGLGSTQYF
TGCGCCAGCAGCTTAGCTAGCGGGGTGGGCCTGGGATCGACCCAGTACTTC
>TRBD2|TRBJ2-3|TRBV30|15|.
CASNGLAGGRDTQYF
TGTGCCTCTAACGGACTAGCGGGAGGGAGAGATACGCAGTATTTT
>TRBD2|TRBJ2-7|TRBV5-4|15|once
CASSARGWREDEQYF
TGTGCCAGCAGCGCCCGGGGTTGGCGGGAGGACGAGCAGTACTTC
>.|TRBJ1-1|TRBV27|12|.
CASSTGTLEAFF
TGTGCCAGCAGTACCGGGACACTTGAAGCTTTCTTT
>TRBD1|TRBJ1-5|TRBV2|15|.
CASSPRGDLSQPQHF
TGTGCCAGCAGTCCCAGGGGGGATCTAAGTCAGCCCCAGCATTTT
>.|TRBJ2-7|TRBV4-3|15|.
CASSQDRAGVYEQYF
TGCGCCAGCAGCCAAGATCGGGCAGGGGTCTACGAGCAGTACTTC
>TRBD1|TRBJ2-1|TRBV29-1|15|.
CSVDRTGQTYNEQFF
TGCAGCGTTGATCGGACAGGGCAAACCTACAATGAGCAGTTCTTC
>.|TRBJ1-1|TRBV6-5|16|.
CASSLQGRIMNTEAFF
TGTGCCAGCAGTTTGCAGGGGCGGATCATGAACACTGAAGCTTTCTTT
>.|TRBJ2-6|TRBV7-8|17|.
CASSFEVSNSGANVLTF
TGTGCCAGCAGCTTTGAGGTATCAAACTCTGGGGCCAACGTCCTGACTTTC
>TRBD1|TRBJ2-2|TRBV15|16|.
CATSSPGTGRTGELFF
TGTGCCACCAGCTCACCAGGGACAGGACGAACGGGGGAGCTGTTTTTT
>.|TRBJ2-7|TRBV28|17|.
CASSHTIPTGKRYEQYF
TGTGCCAGCAGCCACACCATCCCTACAGGGAAGAGGTACGAGCAGTACTTC
>TRBD1|TRBJ1-3|TRBV5-1|16|.
CASSWGQGAAGNTIYF
TGCGCCAGCAGCTGGGGACAGGGGGCAGCCGGAAACACCATATATTTT
>TRBD1|TRBJ1-1|TRBV28|16|.
CASSLNGQGAGTEAFF
TGTGCCAGCAGTCTTAACGGGCAGGGGGCAGGTACTGAAGCTTTCTTT
>TRBD1|TRBJ1-2|TRBV10-2|13|once
CASSEFRGHGYTF
TGCGCCAGCAGTGAGTTCAGGGGGCATGGCTACACCTTC
>.|TRBJ2-3|TRBV5-4|15|.
CASSSIAGGTDTQYF
TGTGCCAGCAGCTCCATTGCCGGGGGTACAGATACGCAGTATTTT
>TRBD1|TRBJ2-7|TRBV5-3|16|.
CARSSATGARIYEQYF
TGTGCCAGAAGCTCCGCTACAGGGGCGAGAATCTACGAGCAGTACTTC
>TRBD2|TRBJ2-3|TRBV4-2|16|.
CASSRTSQRNTDTQYF
TGTGCCAGCAGTCGGACTAGCCAACGGAACACAGATACGCAGTATTTT
>.|TRBJ1-5|TRBV6-1|13|few
CASMTRVSQPQHF
TGTGCCAGCATGACCAGGGTCTCACAGCCCCAGCATTTT
>.|TRBJ2-7|TRBV7-9|13|.
CASSLGLPGEQYF
TGTGCCAGCAGCTTAGGGCTCCCGGGGGAGCAGTACTTC
>.|TRBJ2-7|TRBV6-1|15|.
CASSIHIRGGYEQYF
TGTGCCAGCAGTATCCATATTCGGGGAGGATACGAGCAGTACTTC
>.|TRBJ1-1|TRBV7-2|14|.
CASSSRGGNTEAFF
TGTGCCAGCAGCTCCCGGGGTGGGAACACTGAAGCTTTCTTT
>TRBD1|TRBJ2-1|TRBV7-8|18|.
CAISLGEDVDRGYNEQFF
TGTGCCATCAGCTTGGGTGAGGACGTAGACAGGGGTTACAATGAGCAGTTCTTC
>TRBD1|TRBJ1-5|TRBV2|14|few
CASSWTGGNQPQHF
TGTGCCAGCAGTTGGACAGGGGGAAATCAGCCCCAGCATTTT
>.|TRBJ2-3|TRBV7-3|12|.
CASSPGGPGQYF
TGTGCCAGCAGCCCCGGGGGGCCCGGGCAGTATTTT
>TRBD1|TRBJ1-2|TRBV30|13|.
CALHRGLDYGYTF
TGTGCCTTACACAGGGGCTTGGACTATGGCTACACCTTC
>.|TRBJ2-1|TRBV27|11|.
CASSLGTRSFF
TGTGCCAGCAGTTTAGGCACCCGATCGTTCTTC
>.|TRBJ1-1|TRBV10-3|13|.
CAISDQQQSEAFF
TGTGCCATCAGTGACCAACAGCAGTCTGAAGCTTTCTTT